A few counts support the clone carrying this T cell receptor (beta chain). MiXCR was run by TCRdb on the RT-PCR reads, yielding one entry per CDR3 protein. The data contain approximately 170,000 distinct CDR3 sequences, about a quarter of them singletons. This record comes from a study of patients and donors after allogeneic stem cell transplantation. The germline V gene encodes CDR1 DFQATT and CDR2 SNEGSKA (reference sequence). The CDR3 loop spans 13 amino acids. The V end was cut by 3 bases, the J end by 3 bases, with 8 bases between. The rearrangement joins TRBV20-1 to TRBJ1-4, with D possibly TRBD1 on 5 matching bases. The receptor was isolated from a human donor who was either an allogeneic HSCT recipient or a stem cell or donor lymphocyte infusion donor (not recorded which). It is not recorded whose cells these are; they may come from a transplant donor. The material sequenced was blood, either unsorted or a sorted T cell fraction (not recorded which). In DNA form, the CDR3 reads TGCAGTGCTAGGGGGGGACCTAATGAAAAACTGTTTTTT. Its protein product is CSARGGPNEKLFF.